This paragraph covers one T cell receptor beta chain sequence. Antigen unknown. The CDR3 loop spans 14 amino acids. Germline assignment: CDR1 MDHEN and CDR2 SYDVKM. V was shortened by 5 bases and J by 5 bases, with 16 bases between the two germline ends. Amplification used 60 Vbeta primers and 13 Jbeta primers. Here immunoSEQ multiplex PCR was the method, and the copy in TCRdb shows in-frame clones only, minus some. The profile covers a few hundred thousand clones, with approximately 83% appearing a single time and 1.3% to 1.5% taken by the ten largest. The data were obtained in a study of cytomegalovirus exposure and HLA in healthy donors. Study-wide results and limits: According to the study, about 180 TCR beta chains were cytomegalovirus-associated. Certain sequence variants were highly shared and formed a cluster, and this cluster was likely a sequencing artifact. In a later analysis, TCR beta V- and J-gene trimming showed a link to a missense DCLRE1C variant. TRBV6-2, TRBV6-3 and some other V segments were excluded as indistinguishable.

The sequence was obtained from a girl aged 10 to 17 in good health and CMV-seronegative. The chain couples TRBV28 to TRBJ2-7; maybe TRBD1 (5 bases). Sequencing input: PBMCs. The CDR3 loop is CASSPPGRADEQYF. The CDR3 DNA reads TGTGCCAGCAGTCCCCCGGGCAGGGCGGACGAGCAGTACTTC.